A selection of T cell receptor beta chains follows, all from one sample in a study of blood T cells in healthy people across ages. TCRdb independently ran MiXCR on the 5' RACE reads; one entry per CDR3 protein. The sample records approximately 940,000 distinct CDR3 sequences, around 49% being singletons. What was sequenced was blood. Receptors were obtained from a man aged 25-45 years in good health. Both conserved end residues are part of each CDR3. The D gene is left open where the match is weak. Only some rows state a clone size, as once, few, many or a class for expanded clones.

clone_size	j_call	d_call	v_call	cdr3_nt	cdr3_aa
NA	TRBJ2-5	NA	TRBV10-3	TGTGCCATCAGCCTGACAGGAAAAGAGACCCAGTACTTC	CAISLTGKETQYF
few	TRBJ2-5	TRBD2	TRBV29-1	TGCAGCGTTGAAGTTAGCGGGGAGTACCAAGAGACCCAGTACTTC	CSVEVSGEYQETQYF
many	TRBJ2-5	TRBD1	TRBV7-8	TGTGCCAGCAGCTTAGGCAACAGGGGGCGCAGGGAGACCCAGTACTTC	CASSLGNRGRRETQYF
NA	TRBJ2-4	TRBD2	TRBV29-1	TGCAGCGTTGGTCGGGGTCGGGGGGAGCAGTACTTC	CSVGRGRGEQYF
NA	TRBJ2-1	NA	TRBV5-1	TGCGCCAGCAGCTTGAGGGACTCGAACTACAATGAGCAGTTCTTC	CASSLRDSNYNEQFF
NA	TRBJ2-7	NA	TRBV27	TGTGCCAGCAGTCTTGGACAGCCCCCAGGGTACGAGCAGTACTTC	CASSLGQPPGYEQYF
NA	TRBJ2-6	NA	TRBV29-1	TGCAGCGTTGAAATCGAAGACAGCTCTGGGGCCAACGTCCTGACTTTC	CSVEIEDSSGANVLTF
NA	TRBJ2-1	NA	TRBV6-5	TGTGCCAGCAGTTACTCGGGTCTGGATGAGCAGTTCTTC	CASSYSGLDEQFF
NA	TRBJ2-1	NA	TRBV14	TGTGCCAGCAGCCAGGCAGGTGCCGGGACTTACAATGAGCAGTTCTTC	CASSQAGAGTYNEQFF
NA	TRBJ1-4	NA	TRBV5-5	TGTGCCAGCAGCTTCTCAGGGACTATAACTAATGAAAAACTGTTTTTT	CASSFSGTITNEKLFF
NA	TRBJ2-7	NA	TRBV27	TGTGCCAGCAGCCCAATGGACAGAACCCTTTCCTACGAGCAGTACTTC	CASSPMDRTLSYEQYF
NA	TRBJ1-2	NA	TRBV12-3/TRBV12-4	TGTGCCACCCTGAGGGCCGCTAACTATGGCTACACCTTC	CATLRAANYGYTF
NA	TRBJ1-5	NA	TRBV28	TGTGCCAGCAGTTTAACGGCCGACTGGGATCAGCCCCAGCATTTT	CASSLTADWDQPQHF
few	TRBJ2-7	NA	TRBV7-2	TGTGCCAGCAGCTTAGATACGGGGGGCTACAATGAGCAGTACTTC	CASSLDTGGYNEQYF